Following are 24 T cell receptor beta chains from one sample sequenced in a study of T cell responses to AZD1222 COVID-19 vaccine. The protocol was immunoSEQ multiplex PCR, while the TCRdb copy is restricted to in-frame clones and leaves out a portion. The data show over 85,000 clones, 70% to 90% seen once. The sample was peripheral blood, taken on day 0 of AZD1222 vaccination. Source of these receptors: an adult in good health.

The chain links TRBV5-1 to TRBJ1-3, with D unclear. Germline CDR1 and CDR2: SGHRS and YFSETQ. V shed 1 base and J shed 2 bases, with 7 bases lying between them. The CDR3 runs to 14 residues. CDR3 sequence: CASSLNPAGNTIYF. The CDR3 bases are TGCGCCAGCAGCTTGAATCCCGCTGGAAACACCATATATTTT.

The chain combines TRBV2 with TRBJ2-6; unclear D gene. Trimming took 5 bases from V and 1 from J, leaving 6 bases between them. This CDR3 region has 14 residues. Germline V gene data show CDR1 as SNHLY and CDR2 as FYNNEI. CDR3 loop: CASSSQSGANVLTF. The CDR3 nucleotides read TGTGCCAGCAGTTCTCAATCTGGGGCCAACGTCCTGACTTTC.

This rearrangement joins TRBV6-1 to TRBJ1-4; D is uncertain. The germline gives CDR1 MNHNS, CDR2 SASEGT. CDR3 size: 16 residues. With 1 base removed from V and 0 bases from J, the gap between germline ends came to 9 bases. CDR3 sequence (DNA): TGTGCCAGCAGTGAAGTGAGGGTTGCAACTAATGAAAAACTGTTTTTT. Encoded protein: CASSEVRVATNEKLFF.

The chain combines TRBV19 with TRBJ2-1; the match to TRBD2 covers 7 bases. The ends lost 3 bases at V and 5 bases at J; junction bases unmatched: 7. The CDR3 is 15 amino acids. Germline V gene lookup returns CDR1 LNHDA and CDR2 SQIVND (reference sequence). The DNA for the CDR3 is TGTGCCAGTAGTATGAGCGGGGCCAGGGACAATGAGCAGTTCTTC. Translating it yields CASSMSGARDNEQFF.

The chain joins TRBV19 to TRBJ1-1, with 7 bases lining up with TRBD1. The CDR3 is made up of 14 amino acids. J was trimmed by 3 bases and V by 5 bases; bases with no gene match: 6. Germline V lookup: CDR1 LNHDA, CDR2 SQIVND (reference sequence). CDR3 bases: TGTGCCAGTAGTTCCATTGACAGGGACACTGAAGCTTTCTTT. Protein sequence: CASSSIDRDTEAFF.

The chain employs TRBV9 and TRBJ1-5, with no clear D. Trimming cost V 0 bases and J 4 bases, with 5 bases left between them. Per germline, CDR1 SGDLS and CDR2 YYNGEE. CDR3 length: 13 residues. The CDR3 reads CASSVEINQPQHF. CDR3 DNA: TGTGCCAGCAGCGTAGAAATTAATCAGCCCCAGCATTTT. Using reference TRBV9 and TRBJ1-5 for the parts outside the CDR3, the full variable domain is DSGVTQTPKHLITATGQRVTLRCSPRSGDLSVYWYQQSLDQGLQFLIQYYNGEERAKGNILERFSAQQFPDLHSELNLSSLELGDSALYFCASSVEINQPQHFGDGTRLSIL.

This clone was detected only once. The chain has TRBV18 and TRBJ1-4; D gene ambiguous. V was pared by 3 bases and J by 7 bases, with 12 bases between. This CDR3 spans 14 amino acids. Germline V gives CDR1 KGHSH, CDR2 LQKENI. The DNA for the CDR3 is TGTGCCAGCTCACCTACGGCGGGGAGTGAAAAACTGTTTTTT. It codes for CASSPTAGSEKLFF.

The chain has TRBV30 and TRBJ1-2; D not certain. The CDR3 loop spans 16 amino acids. Per the germline V gene, CDR1 is GTSNPN and CDR2 is SVGIG (reference sequence). Trimming stripped 3 bases from V and 4 bases from J, with 21 bases between. The CDR3, as DNA: TGTGCCTGGAGCCCACTCCTTTTAAAAGTTGGCTATGGCTACACCTTC. It encodes CAWSPLLLKVGYGYTF.

The count of this clone is one. The chain uses TRBV6-1 and TRBJ2-7; D not certain. Germline assignment: CDR1 MNHNS and CDR2 SASEGT. The CDR3 totals 11 residues. V lost 4 bases, J lost 4 bases, and 5 bases lay in between. DNA for the CDR3: TGTGCCAGCAGTGGTGGATACGAGCAGTACTTC. Its translation is CASSGGYEQYF.

The rearrangement uses TRBV6-5 and TRBJ1-5; no definite D call. This CDR3 is 15 amino acids long. Germline lookup yields CDR1 MNHEY and CDR2 SVGAGI. Trimming stripped 6 bases from V and 6 bases from J, with 18 bases between. DNA for the CDR3: TGTGCCAGCAGCGCTTCGAACCACCGAGGTCAGCCCCAGCATTTT. This gives the protein CASSASNHRGQPQHF.

V usage is TRBV5-1 and J usage is TRBJ2-1, with 7 nucleotides matching TRBD2. After removal of 5 bases from V and 3 bases from J, the junction contained 5 bases not matched to a gene. The CDR3 is 14 residues long. Per germline, CDR1 SGHRS and CDR2 YFSETQ. The CDR3 here is CASRREGIYNEQFF. The DNA of the CDR3 is TGCGCCAGCAGGAGGGAGGGTATCTACAATGAGCAGTTCTTC.

The rearrangement links TRBV5-1 to TRBJ2-5; 12 bases map to TRBD1. The CDR3 is made up of 15 amino acids. Germline V gives CDR1 SGHRS, CDR2 YFSETQ. V was clipped by 3 bases and J by 5 bases; unmatched bases: 5. For the CDR3, the DNA is TGCGCCAGCAGCTGGGGGACAGGGGGCGCGGAGACCCAGTACTTC. Protein: CASSWGTGGAETQYF.

The rearrangement links TRBV19 to TRBJ2-7; the match to TRBD2 covers 8 bases. This CDR3 comprises 15 residues. Trimming cost V 6 bases and J 0 bases; bases outside gene matches: 7. Germline V gene sequence: CDR1 LNHDA, CDR2 SQIVND (reference sequence). As DNA, the CDR3 is TGTGCCAGTAGACGTACTAGCGGATTCTCCTACGAGCAGTACTTC. Protein: CASRRTSGFSYEQYF.

The chain links TRBV28 to TRBJ2-7; 11 positions match TRBD2. V was clipped by 9 bases and J by 1 base; unmatched bases: 11. The germline CDR1 and CDR2 sequences are MDHEN and SYDVKM. This CDR3 spans 16 amino acids. CDR3 region: CASQTSGVHSSYEQYF. The CDR3 DNA follows: TGTGCCAGTCAGACTAGCGGGGTCCACTCTTCCTACGAGCAGTACTTC.

The chain employs TRBV4-2 and TRBJ2-5; D gene ambiguous. Germline CDR1 and CDR2: LGHNA and YNFKEQ. Trimming took 1 base from V and 1 from J, leaving 13 bases between them. The CDR3 has 16 amino acids. The CDR3 DNA reads as TGTGCCAGCAGCCAAGGTTCTCGAGGAACCCAAGAGACCCAGTACTTC. This sequence encodes CASSQGSRGTQETQYF.

This clone was detected once. The V call is TRBV12-3 or TRBV12-4, the J call TRBJ2-7; D might be TRBD1 or TRBD2, each matching 5 bases. The CDR3 is 12 residues long. Trimming pared 8 bases from V and 3 bases from J, leaving 11 bases between. Here the CDR3 DNA reads TGTGCCAGCGGGCGTGGGGGCTACGAGCAGTACTTC. It yields the protein CASGRGGYEQYF.

This clone came up once. The chain has TRBV6-1 and TRBJ2-5; no clear D. From germline, CDR1 is MNHNS and CDR2 SASEGT. Trimming shortened V by 0 bases and J by 5 bases, and 22 bases separated the two germline ends. CDR3 length: 18 amino acids. CDR3: CASSEARRASPVLETQYF. The CDR3 nucleotides are TGTGCCAGCAGTGAAGCGCGAAGGGCAAGCCCTGTGTTGGAGACCCAGTACTTC.

This sequence joins TRBV4-1 and TRBJ2-1, with 10 nucleotides matching TRBD2. Trimming cost V 3 bases and J 0 bases; bases outside gene matches: 5. Per germline, CDR1 MGHRA and CDR2 YSYEKL. The CDR3 length is 17 residues. The CDR3 coding sequence is TGCGCCAGCAGCCAGGGAGCGGGGGGGTTCTCCTACAATGAGCAGTTCTTC. Amino acids: CASSQGAGGFSYNEQFF.

The genes are TRBV2 and TRBJ1-1; 8 bases agree with TRBD1. J gave up 4 bases and V 4 bases, and 2 bases lay outside the gene matches. CDR3 size: 13 residues. CDR1 and CDR2 from the germline V gene are SNHLY and FYNNEI. This CDR3 reads CASSVDRVTEAFF. For the CDR3, the DNA is TGTGCCAGCAGTGTGGACAGGGTCACTGAAGCTTTCTTT.

The chain employs TRBV9 and TRBJ2-1, with 8 bases fitting TRBD2. CDR3 length: 17 residues. CDR1 is SGDLS, CDR2 YYNGEE, per germline. V lost 0 bases to trimming and J lost 6 bases; unmatched junction nucleotides: 11. The chain's CDR3 is CASSVESSLAGFNEQFF. For the CDR3, the DNA is TGTGCCAGCAGCGTAGAGAGTAGTCTAGCGGGTTTCAATGAGCAGTTCTTC.

The rearrangement links TRBV18 to TRBJ1-4, with TRBD1 as a possible D gene (5 bases). Deletions cut 1 base from V and 6 bases from J, with 15 bases between. Germline CDR1 is KGHSH and CDR2 is LQKENI. The CDR3 is made up of 16 amino acids. The CDR3 loop is CASSPLRSSGHEKLFF. The CDR3 DNA sequence: TGTGCCAGCTCACCACTCCGAAGCTCAGGGCATGAAAAACTGTTTTTT.

V and J are TRBV24-1 and TRBJ1-2; 8 bases match TRBD1. CDR1 and CDR2 (germline): KGHDR, SFDVKD. J was trimmed by 2 bases and V by 2 bases; bases with no gene match: 0. This CDR3 is 14 amino acids long. CDR3: CATSDWTGNYGYTF. The CDR3 nucleotides read TGTGCCACCAGTGATTGGACAGGGAACTATGGCTACACCTTC.

The rearrangement links TRBV12-3 or TRBV12-4 to TRBJ1-1; D unclear. The V and J ends lost 7 bases and 1 base respectively, with 10 bases between them. CDR3 length equals 13 residues. This CDR3 reads CASMGPRNTEAFF. DNA for the CDR3: TGTGCCAGCATGGGCCCCCGGAACACTGAAGCTTTCTTT.

To note about this clone: A much bigger clone sits one base away, suggesting this may be a read error. The chain couples TRBV7-2 to TRBJ1-1; D possibly corresponds to TRBD1 (5 bases). This CDR3 contains 13 residues. V lost 2 bases to trimming and J lost 4 bases, with 8 bases between them. Germline CDR1 reads SGHTA; CDR2 reads FQGNSA. This CDR3 is CASSLQGSTEAFF. The CDR3 DNA reads as TGTGCCAGCAGCTTACAGGGTTCCACTGAAGCTTTCTTT. The variable domain in full, with the rest retrieved from reference TRBV7-2 and TRBJ1-1, is GAGVSQSPSNKVTEKGKDVELRCDPISGHTALYWYRQSLGQGLEFLIYFQGNSAPDKSGLPSDRFSAERTGGSVSTLTIQRTQQEDSAVYLCASSLQGSTEAFFGQGTRLTVV.